Below are 18 T cell receptor beta chains sequenced from a single sample in a study. TCRdb reprocessed the 5' RACE reads with MiXCR, giving one entry per CDR3 protein. The sample carries tens of thousands of distinct CDR3 sequences, around 30% recorded once. Sequenced: memory CD4+ T cells sorted from a lymph node. Subset here: memory CD4+ T cells, CD4+CD45RO+CD25-. These receptor sequences come from a female donor with breast cancer.

A few counts support this clonotype. The chain employs TRBV5-1 and TRBJ2-2; either TRBD1 or TRBD2 may supply D (5 bases each). There are 16 residues in the CDR3. Germline values: CDR1 SGHRS, CDR2 YFSETQ. V dropped 3 bases and J dropped 0 bases, with 12 bases sitting between them. CDR3 residues: CASSWGTDTNTGELFF. CDR3 DNA sequence: TGCGCCAGCAGCTGGGGGACGGACACGAACACCGGGGAGCTGTTTTTT.

This clonotype appeared many times. V usage is TRBV4-2 and J usage is TRBJ1-1, with D possibly being TRBD1 (5 bases). The CDR3 is 15 amino acids. V was clipped by 4 bases and J by 3 bases, with 15 bases between them. CDR1 is LGHNA, CDR2 YNFKEQ, per germline. The chain's CDR3 is CASSPLDGADTEAFF. The CDR3 DNA sequence: TGTGCCAGCAGCCCCCTGGATGGGGCGGACACTGAAGCTTTCTTT.

This clonotype came up a few times. The rearrangement joins TRBV11-1 to TRBJ2-1, with D perhaps matching TRBD1 (7 bases). In germline, CDR1 is SGHAT, CDR2 FQDESV (reference sequence). The CDR3 spans 16 residues. Trimming cost V 2 bases and J 7 bases, with 18 bases left between them. The CDR3 sequence is CASSLSFQGGLNEQFF. In nucleotides, the CDR3 is TGTGCCAGCAGCTTAAGCTTCCAGGGGGGTTTAAATGAGCAGTTCTTC.

This clonotype was seen a few times. The genes are TRBV20-1 and TRBJ2-1; D is unclear. Trimming removed 3 bases at V and 3 bases at J, with 12 bases between. Germline-derived CDR1 and CDR2 are DFQATT and SNEGSKA (reference sequence). The length of the CDR3 is 14 residues. The CDR3 DNA sequence: TGCAGTGCTAGGTCCTGGTTGTACTACAATGAGCAGTTCTTC. Translated, it gives CSARSWLYYNEQFF.

This clonotype was detected only a few times. The rearrangement joins TRBV12-3 or TRBV12-4 to TRBJ1-6; 10 nucleotides line up with TRBD1. There are 16 residues in the CDR3. Losses at the gene ends were 4 bases for V and 5 bases for J; bases not matched to a gene: 5. The CDR3 region is CASSWDRGFDNSPLHF. The CDR3 DNA is TGTGCCAGCAGTTGGGACAGGGGTTTCGATAATTCACCCCTCCACTTT.

Relative to its sample, this clonotype is medium-sized. The chain links TRBV4-1 to TRBJ2-4; tentative D call: TRBD2 (6 bases). Trimming took 4 bases from V and 4 from J, leaving 14 bases between them. CDR3 length equals 15 residues. Germline V gene data show CDR1 as MGHRA and CDR2 as YSYEKL. The CDR3 DNA is TGCGCCAGCAGCCCCGTGGGGAGCGGGAAAAACATTCAGTACTTC. Translating it yields CASSPVGSGKNIQYF.

Only a few counts were recorded for this clonotype. V usage is TRBV27 and J usage is TRBJ2-1; no clear D. Between the trimmed V and J ends, which lost 6 bases and 4 bases, there was a span of 16 bases. This CDR3 spans 15 amino acids. Germline values: CDR1 MNHEY, CDR2 SMNVEV (reference sequence). CDR3 loop: CASSWDETGYNEQFF. CDR3 nucleotides: TGTGCCAGCAGCTGGGATGAGACTGGTTACAATGAGCAGTTCTTC.

CDR3 sequence (DNA): TGTGCCAGTAGTATGTCCGGGACAGGGGGCTCTGGAAACACCATATATTTT. Amino acids: CASSMSGTGGSGNTIYF. The V gene is TRBV19, the J gene TRBJ1-3, with 11 bases lining up with TRBD1. Per the germline V gene, CDR1 is LNHDA and CDR2 is SQIVND (reference sequence). Unmatched junction bases numbered 4, after V lost 3 bases and J lost 0 bases. CDR3 length: 17 residues.

The chain uses TRBV12-3 or TRBV12-4 and TRBJ1-1, with D possibly being TRBD1 (5 bases). V lost 6 bases, J lost 5 bases, and 13 bases lay in between. The CDR3 is made up of 13 amino acids. CDR3 in amino acids: CASRPRVSTEAFF. The CDR3 region has the DNA TGTGCCAGCAGGCCCAGGGTCTCTACTGAAGCTTTCTTT.

The chain links TRBV27 to TRBJ1-5; no clear D. The germline gives CDR1 MNHEY, CDR2 SMNVEV (reference sequence). The V gene lost 6 bases and the J gene lost 1 base, with 10 bases spanning the gap. The CDR3 is 14 residues long. CDR3 protein: CASRGGGSNQPQHF. The CDR3 bases are TGTGCCAGCAGAGGAGGAGGGAGCAATCAGCCCCAGCATTTT.

V is TRBV28 and J is TRBJ2-5; D is perhaps TRBD2 (5 bases). Germline-derived CDR1 and CDR2 are MDHEN and SYDVKM. Trimming cost V 6 bases and J 5 bases, with 19 bases left between them. This CDR3 contains 15 residues. CDR3 sequence: CASRGDYQELETQYF. CDR3 DNA: TGTGCCAGCAGGGGAGATTATCAGGAGCTGGAGACCCAGTACTTC.

V usage is TRBV3-1 and J usage is TRBJ2-7; D is unresolved. The CDR3 sequence is 16 residues long. Germline V gene lookup returns CDR1 LGHDT and CDR2 YNNKEL (reference sequence). Trimming left V 0 bases short and J 3 bases short, with 15 bases between. CDR3 sequence: CASSQEVPGPLYEQYF. Here the CDR3 DNA reads TGTGCCAGCAGCCAAGAGGTCCCGGGTCCCCTCTACGAGCAGTACTTC.

With respect to this clonotype: One end of the junction varies from germline; a read error may be responsible. The chain couples TRBV18 to TRBJ2-3; a weak D match, TRBD1 (6 bases). Germline lookup yields CDR1 KGHSH and CDR2 LQKENI. This CDR3 region has 15 residues. The CDR3 sequence: CASSPPAGEADTQYF. DNA for the CDR3: TGTGCCAGCTCACCACCGGCAGGGGAAGCAGATACGCAGTATTTC.

The rearrangement links TRBV6-5 to TRBJ2-5; TRBD2 agrees at 11 bases. The CDR3 consists of 15 residues. Trimming removed 6 bases from V and 1 base from J; junction bases left unmatched: 4. The germline gives CDR1 MNHEY, CDR2 SVGAGI. The CDR3 loop reads CASRRTSGLQETQYF. CDR3 coding DNA: TGTGCCAGCAGGCGGACTAGCGGGCTCCAAGAGACCCAGTACTTC.

The chain combines TRBV28 with TRBJ1-1; unclear D gene. Trimming removed 4 bases at V and 5 bases at J, with 11 bases between. The CDR3 extends over 13 amino acids. Germline V gene lookup returns CDR1 MDHEN and CDR2 SYDVKM. The CDR3 coding sequence is TGTGCCAGCAGTTCGGGGAGCGGGACTGAAGCTTTCTTT. Protein: CASSSGSGTEAFF.

The chain couples TRBV12-3 or TRBV12-4 to TRBJ2-4; weak D call: TRBD1 (6 bases). Trimming took off 5 bases at V and 2 bases at J, with 7 bases between the two ends. The CDR3 is 13 residues long. DNA of the CDR3: TGTGCCAGCAGTACAGGGACCAAAAACATTCAGTACTTC. Translated: CASSTGTKNIQYF.

The V gene is TRBV4-3, the J gene TRBJ2-5, with D perhaps TRBD1 (6 bases). Germline CDR1 LGHNA, CDR2 YSLEER. The CDR3 is made up of 15 amino acids. Trimming took 4 bases from V and 1 from J, leaving 13 bases between them. CDR3: CASSPGDRSQETQYF. DNA of the CDR3: TGCGCCAGCAGCCCCGGAGACAGGAGCCAAGAGACCCAGTACTTC.

This chain links TRBV4-3 with TRBJ2-1, with D uncertain. Trimming cost V 1 base and J 5 bases, with 12 bases left between them. Germline CDR1 reads LGHNA; CDR2 reads YSLEER. The CDR3 has 15 amino acids. As DNA, the CDR3 is TGCGCCAGCAGCCAAGTGACGTTGCGGAACAATGAGCAGTTCTTC. Translated, it gives CASSQVTLRNNEQFF.